The clone carrying this T cell receptor beta chain was seen only a few times. The data were obtained in a study of blood T cells in healthy people across ages. PCR was performed a second time for about 7 to 11 cycles using a sample-barcoded 5' primer and a J-beta primer mix. Through a template-switch adaptor with 12 random nucleotides, each cDNA molecule received a tag. TCRdb re-called the 5' RACE reads through MiXCR, storing one row per CDR3 protein. Of 1.5 million to 1.8 million distinct CDR3 sequences listed, around 40% were seen once; the top ten hold about 4%. Germline lookup yields CDR1 DFQATT and CDR2 SNEGSKA (reference sequence). The germline V and J ends were trimmed by 5 bases and 0 bases, with 14 bases remaining between them. The CDR3 is made up of 15 amino acids. Healthy Caucasian individuals from Russia aged about 6 to 90 were enrolled as donors.

J is TRBJ1-5 and V is TRBV20-1; no reliable D call. The sequence derives from a woman aged 18-30 years in good health. Sequencing was done on a sample of blood. CDR3 in DNA: TGCAGTGCTCCCCGAGATAGCTATAGCAATCAGCCCCAGCATTTT. It is translated as CSAPRDSYSNQPQHF.